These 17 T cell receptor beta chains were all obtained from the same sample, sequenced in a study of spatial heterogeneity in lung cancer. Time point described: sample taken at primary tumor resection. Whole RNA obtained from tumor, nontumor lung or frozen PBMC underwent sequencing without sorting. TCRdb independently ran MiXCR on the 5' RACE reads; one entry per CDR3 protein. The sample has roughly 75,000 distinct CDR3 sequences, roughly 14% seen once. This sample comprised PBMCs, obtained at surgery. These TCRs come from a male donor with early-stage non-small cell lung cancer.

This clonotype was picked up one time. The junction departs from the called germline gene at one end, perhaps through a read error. Here the CDR3 reads CATSSNGASYEQNF. CDR3 DNA: TGTGCCACCAGCAGCAACGGAGCCTCCTACGAGCAGAACTTC. The V call is TRBV15, the J call TRBJ2-7; D uncertain. The CDR3 totals 14 residues. Germline CDR1 reads LNHNV; CDR2 reads YYDKDF (reference sequence).

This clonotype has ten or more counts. In DNA, the CDR3 is TGTGCCAGCAGCCCAGGACTCCTTCAGCCCCAGCATTTT. Its translation: CASSPGLLQPQHF. The rearrangement joins TRBV7-9 to TRBJ1-5; D gene uncertain. Trimming removed 5 bases from V and 6 bases from J, with 11 bases in between. Per the germline V gene, CDR1 is SEHNR and CDR2 is FQNEAQ (reference sequence). The CDR3 has 13 amino acids.

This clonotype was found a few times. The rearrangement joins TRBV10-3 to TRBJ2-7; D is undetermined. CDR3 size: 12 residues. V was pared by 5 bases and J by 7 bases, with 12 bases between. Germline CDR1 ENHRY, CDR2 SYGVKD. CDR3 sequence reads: CAISSSAREQYF. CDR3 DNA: TGTGCCATCAGTTCGAGTGCTCGTGAGCAGTACTTC.

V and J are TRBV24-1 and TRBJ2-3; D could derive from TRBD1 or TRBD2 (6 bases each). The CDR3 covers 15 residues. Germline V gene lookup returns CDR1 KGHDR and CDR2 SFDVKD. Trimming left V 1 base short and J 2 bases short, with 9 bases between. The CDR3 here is CATSDFGGPTDTQYF. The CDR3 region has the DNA TGTGCCACCAGTGATTTTGGGGGGCCCACAGATACGCAGTATTTT.

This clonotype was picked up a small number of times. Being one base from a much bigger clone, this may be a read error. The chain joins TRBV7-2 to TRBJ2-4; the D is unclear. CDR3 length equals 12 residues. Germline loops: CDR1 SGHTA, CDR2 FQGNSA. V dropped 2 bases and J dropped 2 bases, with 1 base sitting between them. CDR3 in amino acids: CASSLTKNIQYF. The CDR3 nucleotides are TGTGCCAGCAGCTTAACCAAAAACATTCAGTACTTC.

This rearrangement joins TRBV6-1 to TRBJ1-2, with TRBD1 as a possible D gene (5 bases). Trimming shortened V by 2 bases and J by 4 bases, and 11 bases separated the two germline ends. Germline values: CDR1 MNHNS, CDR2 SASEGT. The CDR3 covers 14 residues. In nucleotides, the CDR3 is TGTGCCAGCAGTGAATTAGACAGAGTCTATGGCTACACCTTC. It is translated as CASSELDRVYGYTF.

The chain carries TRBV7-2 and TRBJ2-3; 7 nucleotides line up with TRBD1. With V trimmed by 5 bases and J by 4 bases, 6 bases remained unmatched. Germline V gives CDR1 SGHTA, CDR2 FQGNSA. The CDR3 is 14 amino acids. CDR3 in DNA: TGTGCCAGCAGCGAAAGACAGGGATCAGATACGCAGTATTTT. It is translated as CASSERQGSDTQYF.

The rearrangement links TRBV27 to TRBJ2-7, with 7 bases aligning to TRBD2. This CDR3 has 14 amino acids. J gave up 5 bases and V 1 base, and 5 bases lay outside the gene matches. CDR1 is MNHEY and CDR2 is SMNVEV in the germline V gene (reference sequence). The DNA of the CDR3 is TGTGCCAGCAGTTTATTGCGGGAGTCACACGAGCAGTACTTC. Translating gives CASSLLRESHEQYF.

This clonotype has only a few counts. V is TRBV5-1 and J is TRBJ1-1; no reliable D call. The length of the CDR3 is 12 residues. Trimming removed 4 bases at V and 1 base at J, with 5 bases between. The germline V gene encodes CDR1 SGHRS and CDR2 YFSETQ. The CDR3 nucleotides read TGCGCCAGCAGCCCAGGGAACACTGAAGCTTTCTTT. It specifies CASSPGNTEAFF.

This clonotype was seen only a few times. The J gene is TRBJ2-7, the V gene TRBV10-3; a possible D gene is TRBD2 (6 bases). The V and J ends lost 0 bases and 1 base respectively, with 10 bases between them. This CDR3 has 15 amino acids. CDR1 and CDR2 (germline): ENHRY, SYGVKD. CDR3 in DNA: TGTGCCATCAGTGAGTCGGGACTGGGGTCCTACGAGCAGTACTTC. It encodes CAISESGLGSYEQYF.

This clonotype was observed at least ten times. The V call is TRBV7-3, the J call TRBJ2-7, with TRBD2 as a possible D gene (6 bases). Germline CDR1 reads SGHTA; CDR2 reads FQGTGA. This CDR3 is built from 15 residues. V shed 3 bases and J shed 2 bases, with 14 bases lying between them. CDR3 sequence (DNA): TGTGCCAGCAGCTTGAATAGCGGAGGGCCCTACGAGCAGTACTTC. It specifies CASSLNSGGPYEQYF.

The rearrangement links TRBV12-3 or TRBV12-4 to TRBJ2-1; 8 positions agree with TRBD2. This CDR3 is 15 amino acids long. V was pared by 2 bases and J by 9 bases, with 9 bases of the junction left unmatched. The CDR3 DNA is TGTGCCAGCAGTTTACGAGCGGGAGTGTTAGGTGAGCAGTTCTTC. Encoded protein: CASSLRAGVLGEQFF.

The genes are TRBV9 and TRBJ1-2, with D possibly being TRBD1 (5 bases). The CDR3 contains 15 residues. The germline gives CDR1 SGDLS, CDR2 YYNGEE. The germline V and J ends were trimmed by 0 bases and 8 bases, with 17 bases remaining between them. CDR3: CASSVAGDSSGGYTF. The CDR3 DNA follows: TGTGCCAGCAGCGTAGCGGGAGACAGTTCGGGCGGCTACACCTTC. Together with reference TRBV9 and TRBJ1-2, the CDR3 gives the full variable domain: DSGVTQTPKHLITATGQRVTLRCSPRSGDLSVYWYQQSLDQGLQFLIQYYNGEERAKGNILERFSAQQFPDLHSELNLSSLELGDSALYFCASSVAGDSSGGYTFGSGTRLTVV.

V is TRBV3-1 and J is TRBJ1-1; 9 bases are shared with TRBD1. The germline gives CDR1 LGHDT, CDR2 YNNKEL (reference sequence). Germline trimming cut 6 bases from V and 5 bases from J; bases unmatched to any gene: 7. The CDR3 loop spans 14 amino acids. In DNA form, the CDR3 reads TGTGCCAGCAGTGCGACAGGGGGGGGGACTGAAGCTTTCTTT. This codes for CASSATGGGTEAFF.

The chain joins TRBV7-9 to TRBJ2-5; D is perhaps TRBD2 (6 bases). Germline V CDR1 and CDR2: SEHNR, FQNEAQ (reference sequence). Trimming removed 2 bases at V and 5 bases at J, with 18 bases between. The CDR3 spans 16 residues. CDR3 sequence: CASSLRSGYTFETQYF. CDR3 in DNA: TGTGCCAGCAGCTTAAGAAGCGGGTATACCTTCGAGACCCAGTACTTC.

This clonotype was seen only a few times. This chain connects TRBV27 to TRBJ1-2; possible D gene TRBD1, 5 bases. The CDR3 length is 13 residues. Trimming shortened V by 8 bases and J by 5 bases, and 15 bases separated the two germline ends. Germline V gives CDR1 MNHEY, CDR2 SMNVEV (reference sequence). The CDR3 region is CASGRAEGYGYTF. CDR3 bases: TGTGCCAGCGGCAGGGCCGAGGGTTATGGCTACACCTTC.

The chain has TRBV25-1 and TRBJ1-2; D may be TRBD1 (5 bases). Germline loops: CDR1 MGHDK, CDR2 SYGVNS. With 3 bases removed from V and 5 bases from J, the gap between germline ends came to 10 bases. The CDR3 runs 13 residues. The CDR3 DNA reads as TGTGCCAGCAGTGACCGGGGGGTGTATGGCTACACCTTC. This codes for CASSDRGVYGYTF.